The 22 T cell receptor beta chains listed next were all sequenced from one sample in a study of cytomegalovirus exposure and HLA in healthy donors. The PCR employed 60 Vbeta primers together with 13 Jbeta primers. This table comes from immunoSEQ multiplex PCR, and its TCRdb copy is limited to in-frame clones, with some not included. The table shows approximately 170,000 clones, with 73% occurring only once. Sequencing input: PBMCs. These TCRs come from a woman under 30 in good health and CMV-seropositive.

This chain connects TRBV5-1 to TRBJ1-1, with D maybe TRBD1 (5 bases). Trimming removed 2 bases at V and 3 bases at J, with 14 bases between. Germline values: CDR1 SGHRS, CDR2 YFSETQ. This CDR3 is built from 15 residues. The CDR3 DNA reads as TGCGCCAGCAGCTTAATGTCGGGGGGGGACACTGAAGCTTTCTTT. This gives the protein CASSLMSGGDTEAFF.

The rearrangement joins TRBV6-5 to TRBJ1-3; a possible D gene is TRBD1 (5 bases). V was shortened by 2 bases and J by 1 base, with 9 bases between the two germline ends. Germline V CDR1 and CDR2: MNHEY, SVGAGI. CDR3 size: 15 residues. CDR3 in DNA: TGTGCCAGCAGTTACGGGGCCCTTTCTGGAAACACCATATATTTT. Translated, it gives CASSYGALSGNTIYF.

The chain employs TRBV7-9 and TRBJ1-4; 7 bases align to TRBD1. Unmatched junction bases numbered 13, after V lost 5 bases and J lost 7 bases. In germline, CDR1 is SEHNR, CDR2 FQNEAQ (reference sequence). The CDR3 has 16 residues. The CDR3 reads CASSLGQAGGGEKLFF. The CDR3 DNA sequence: TGTGCCAGCAGCCTCGGACAGGCGGGGGGAGGTGAAAAACTGTTTTTT.

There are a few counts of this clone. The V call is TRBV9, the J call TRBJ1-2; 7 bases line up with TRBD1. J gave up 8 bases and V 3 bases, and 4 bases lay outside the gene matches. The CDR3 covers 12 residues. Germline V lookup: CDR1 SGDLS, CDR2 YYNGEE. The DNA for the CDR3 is TGTGCCAGCAGCGCGACAGGGATCGGCTACACCTTC. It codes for CASSATGIGYTF.

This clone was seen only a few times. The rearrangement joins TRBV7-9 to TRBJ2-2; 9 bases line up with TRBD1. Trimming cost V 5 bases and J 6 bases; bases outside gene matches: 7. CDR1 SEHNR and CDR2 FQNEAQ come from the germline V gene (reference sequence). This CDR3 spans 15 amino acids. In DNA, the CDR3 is TGTGCCAGCAGCGGGAAGACAGGGGGTCCCGGGGAGCTGTTTTTT. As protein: CASSGKTGGPGELFF.

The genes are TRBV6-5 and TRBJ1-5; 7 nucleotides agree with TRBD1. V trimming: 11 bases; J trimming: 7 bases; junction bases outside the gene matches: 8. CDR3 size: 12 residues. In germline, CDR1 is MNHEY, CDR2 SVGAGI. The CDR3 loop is CAYGTVGQPQHF. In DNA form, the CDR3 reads TGTGCCTACGGGACAGTGGGCCAGCCCCAGCATTTT.

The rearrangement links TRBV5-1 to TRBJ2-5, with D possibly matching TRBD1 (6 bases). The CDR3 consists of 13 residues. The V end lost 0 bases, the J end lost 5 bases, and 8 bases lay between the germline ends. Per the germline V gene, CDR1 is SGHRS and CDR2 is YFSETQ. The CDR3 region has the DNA TGCGCCAGCAGCTTGGGTGACAGGGAGACCCAGTACTTC. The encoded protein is CASSLGDRETQYF.

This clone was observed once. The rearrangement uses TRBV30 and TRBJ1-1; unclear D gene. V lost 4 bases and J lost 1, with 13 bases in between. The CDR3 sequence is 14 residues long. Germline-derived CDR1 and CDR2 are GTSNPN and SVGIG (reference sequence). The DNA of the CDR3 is TGTGCCTGGATCTTGTTTAAGCGGAACACTGAAGCTTTCTTT. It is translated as CAWILFKRNTEAFF.

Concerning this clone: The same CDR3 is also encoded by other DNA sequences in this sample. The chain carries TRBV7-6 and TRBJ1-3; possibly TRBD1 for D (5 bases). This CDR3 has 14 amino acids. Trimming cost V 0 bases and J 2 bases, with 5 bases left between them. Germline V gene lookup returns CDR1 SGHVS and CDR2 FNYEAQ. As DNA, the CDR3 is TGTGCCAGCAGCTTAGCAGGGGCTGGAAACACCATATATTTT. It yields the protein CASSLAGAGNTIYF.

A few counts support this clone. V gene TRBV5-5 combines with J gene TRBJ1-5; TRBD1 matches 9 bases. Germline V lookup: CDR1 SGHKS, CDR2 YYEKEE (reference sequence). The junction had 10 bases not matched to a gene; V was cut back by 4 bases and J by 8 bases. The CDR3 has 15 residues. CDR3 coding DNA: TGTGCCAGCAGCGTCCCGGGACAGGGAAGGAAGCCCCAGCATTTT. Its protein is CASSVPGQGRKPQHF.

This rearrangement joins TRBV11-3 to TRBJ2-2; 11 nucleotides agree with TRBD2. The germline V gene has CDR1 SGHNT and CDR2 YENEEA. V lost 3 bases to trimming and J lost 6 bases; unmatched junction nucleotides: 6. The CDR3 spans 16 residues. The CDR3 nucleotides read TGTGCCAGCAGCTTGGGAACTAGCGGGAGTGCCGGGGAGCTGTTTTTT. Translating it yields CASSLGTSGSAGELFF.

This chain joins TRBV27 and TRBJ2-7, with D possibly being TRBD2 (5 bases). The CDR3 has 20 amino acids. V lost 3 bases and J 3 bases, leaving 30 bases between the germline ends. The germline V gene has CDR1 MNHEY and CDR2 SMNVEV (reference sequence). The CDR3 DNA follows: TGTGCCAGCAGTTTTAGTTGTCGGGAACAGTTGATGTTACGGCTCTACGAGCAGTACTTC. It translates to CASSFSCREQLMLRLYEQYF.

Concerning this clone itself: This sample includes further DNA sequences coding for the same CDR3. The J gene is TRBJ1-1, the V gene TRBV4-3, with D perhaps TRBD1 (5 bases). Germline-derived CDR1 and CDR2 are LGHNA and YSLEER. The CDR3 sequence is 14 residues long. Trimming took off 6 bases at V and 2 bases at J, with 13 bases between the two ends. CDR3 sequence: CASSRGFLNTEAFF. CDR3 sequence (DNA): TGCGCCAGCAGTCGGGGGTTCCTAAACACTGAAGCTTTCTTT.

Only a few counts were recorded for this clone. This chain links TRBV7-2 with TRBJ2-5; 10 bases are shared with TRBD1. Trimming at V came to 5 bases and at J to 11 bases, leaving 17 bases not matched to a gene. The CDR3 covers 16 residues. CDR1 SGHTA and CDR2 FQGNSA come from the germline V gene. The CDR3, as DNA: TGTGCCAGCAGCGAAGTGCCGGGACAGGGGATAGGGGAGCAGTACTTC. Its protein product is CASSEVPGQGIGEQYF.

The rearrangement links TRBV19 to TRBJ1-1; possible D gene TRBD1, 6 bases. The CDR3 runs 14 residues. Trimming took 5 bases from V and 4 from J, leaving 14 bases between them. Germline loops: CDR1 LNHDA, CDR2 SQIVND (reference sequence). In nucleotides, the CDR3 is TGTGCCAGTAGTGCCCGACAGGAGTTCACTGAAGCTTTCTTT. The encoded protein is CASSARQEFTEAFF.

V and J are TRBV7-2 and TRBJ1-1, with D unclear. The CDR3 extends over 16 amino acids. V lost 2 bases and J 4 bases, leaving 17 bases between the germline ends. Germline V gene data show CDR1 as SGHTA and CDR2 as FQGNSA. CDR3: CASSLFTTSLFTEAFF. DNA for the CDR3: TGTGCCAGCAGCTTATTTACGACAAGTCTATTCACTGAAGCTTTCTTT.

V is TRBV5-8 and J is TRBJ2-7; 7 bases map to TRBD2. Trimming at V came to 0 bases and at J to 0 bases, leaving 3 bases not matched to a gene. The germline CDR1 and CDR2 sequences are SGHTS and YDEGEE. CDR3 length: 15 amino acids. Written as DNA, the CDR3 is TGTGCCAGCAGCTTGGCGCGGGGGATCTCCTACGAGCAGTACTTC. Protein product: CASSLARGISYEQYF. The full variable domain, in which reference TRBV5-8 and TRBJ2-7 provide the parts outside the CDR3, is EAGVTQSPTHLIKTRGQQATLRCSPISGHTSVYWYQQALGLGLQFLLWYDEGEERNRGNFPPRFSGRQFPNYSSELNVNALELEDSALYLCASSLARGISYEQYFGPGTRLTVT.

The CDR3 DNA is TGTGCCAGCATCAATAGGCCTCCGGGGCGGGGGACAAACTACGAGCAGTACTTC. This codes for CASINRPPGRGTNYEQYF. J is TRBJ2-7 and V is TRBV7-9, with D maybe TRBD2 (7 bases). Per germline, CDR1 SEHNR and CDR2 FQNEAQ (reference sequence). There are 18 residues in the CDR3. The V end lost 7 bases, the J end lost 3 bases, and 28 bases lay between the germline ends.

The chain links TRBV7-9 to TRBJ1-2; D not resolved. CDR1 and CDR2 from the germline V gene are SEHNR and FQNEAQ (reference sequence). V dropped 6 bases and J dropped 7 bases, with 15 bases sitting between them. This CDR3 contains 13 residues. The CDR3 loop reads CASSRTRARGYTF. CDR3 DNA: TGTGCCAGCAGTCGTACCAGAGCGCGTGGCTACACCTTC.

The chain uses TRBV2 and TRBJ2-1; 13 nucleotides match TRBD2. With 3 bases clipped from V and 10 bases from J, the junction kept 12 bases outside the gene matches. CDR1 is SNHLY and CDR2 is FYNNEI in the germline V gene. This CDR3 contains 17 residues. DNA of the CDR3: TGTGCCAGCAGTGACCCTTCCGGGACTAGCGGGGTCGGGGAGCAGTTCTTC. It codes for CASSDPSGTSGVGEQFF.

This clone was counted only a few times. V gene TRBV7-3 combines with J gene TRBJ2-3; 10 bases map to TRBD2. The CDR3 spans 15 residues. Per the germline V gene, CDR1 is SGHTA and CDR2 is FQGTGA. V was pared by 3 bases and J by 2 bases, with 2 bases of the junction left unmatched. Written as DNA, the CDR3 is TGTGCCAGCAGCTTGAGCGGGGGGGACACAGATACGCAGTATTTT. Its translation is CASSLSGGDTDTQYF.

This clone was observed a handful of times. CDR3: CSVEDLAGGYSYEQYF. The CDR3 region has the DNA TGCAGCGTTGAAGATCTAGCGGGGGGGTACTCCTACGAGCAGTACTTC. The chain joins TRBV29-1 to TRBJ2-7; 12 bases are shared with TRBD2. The CDR3 totals 16 residues. Trimming at V came to 0 bases and at J to 0 bases, leaving 3 bases not matched to a gene. Germline V gene lookup returns CDR1 SQVTM and CDR2 ANQGSEA.